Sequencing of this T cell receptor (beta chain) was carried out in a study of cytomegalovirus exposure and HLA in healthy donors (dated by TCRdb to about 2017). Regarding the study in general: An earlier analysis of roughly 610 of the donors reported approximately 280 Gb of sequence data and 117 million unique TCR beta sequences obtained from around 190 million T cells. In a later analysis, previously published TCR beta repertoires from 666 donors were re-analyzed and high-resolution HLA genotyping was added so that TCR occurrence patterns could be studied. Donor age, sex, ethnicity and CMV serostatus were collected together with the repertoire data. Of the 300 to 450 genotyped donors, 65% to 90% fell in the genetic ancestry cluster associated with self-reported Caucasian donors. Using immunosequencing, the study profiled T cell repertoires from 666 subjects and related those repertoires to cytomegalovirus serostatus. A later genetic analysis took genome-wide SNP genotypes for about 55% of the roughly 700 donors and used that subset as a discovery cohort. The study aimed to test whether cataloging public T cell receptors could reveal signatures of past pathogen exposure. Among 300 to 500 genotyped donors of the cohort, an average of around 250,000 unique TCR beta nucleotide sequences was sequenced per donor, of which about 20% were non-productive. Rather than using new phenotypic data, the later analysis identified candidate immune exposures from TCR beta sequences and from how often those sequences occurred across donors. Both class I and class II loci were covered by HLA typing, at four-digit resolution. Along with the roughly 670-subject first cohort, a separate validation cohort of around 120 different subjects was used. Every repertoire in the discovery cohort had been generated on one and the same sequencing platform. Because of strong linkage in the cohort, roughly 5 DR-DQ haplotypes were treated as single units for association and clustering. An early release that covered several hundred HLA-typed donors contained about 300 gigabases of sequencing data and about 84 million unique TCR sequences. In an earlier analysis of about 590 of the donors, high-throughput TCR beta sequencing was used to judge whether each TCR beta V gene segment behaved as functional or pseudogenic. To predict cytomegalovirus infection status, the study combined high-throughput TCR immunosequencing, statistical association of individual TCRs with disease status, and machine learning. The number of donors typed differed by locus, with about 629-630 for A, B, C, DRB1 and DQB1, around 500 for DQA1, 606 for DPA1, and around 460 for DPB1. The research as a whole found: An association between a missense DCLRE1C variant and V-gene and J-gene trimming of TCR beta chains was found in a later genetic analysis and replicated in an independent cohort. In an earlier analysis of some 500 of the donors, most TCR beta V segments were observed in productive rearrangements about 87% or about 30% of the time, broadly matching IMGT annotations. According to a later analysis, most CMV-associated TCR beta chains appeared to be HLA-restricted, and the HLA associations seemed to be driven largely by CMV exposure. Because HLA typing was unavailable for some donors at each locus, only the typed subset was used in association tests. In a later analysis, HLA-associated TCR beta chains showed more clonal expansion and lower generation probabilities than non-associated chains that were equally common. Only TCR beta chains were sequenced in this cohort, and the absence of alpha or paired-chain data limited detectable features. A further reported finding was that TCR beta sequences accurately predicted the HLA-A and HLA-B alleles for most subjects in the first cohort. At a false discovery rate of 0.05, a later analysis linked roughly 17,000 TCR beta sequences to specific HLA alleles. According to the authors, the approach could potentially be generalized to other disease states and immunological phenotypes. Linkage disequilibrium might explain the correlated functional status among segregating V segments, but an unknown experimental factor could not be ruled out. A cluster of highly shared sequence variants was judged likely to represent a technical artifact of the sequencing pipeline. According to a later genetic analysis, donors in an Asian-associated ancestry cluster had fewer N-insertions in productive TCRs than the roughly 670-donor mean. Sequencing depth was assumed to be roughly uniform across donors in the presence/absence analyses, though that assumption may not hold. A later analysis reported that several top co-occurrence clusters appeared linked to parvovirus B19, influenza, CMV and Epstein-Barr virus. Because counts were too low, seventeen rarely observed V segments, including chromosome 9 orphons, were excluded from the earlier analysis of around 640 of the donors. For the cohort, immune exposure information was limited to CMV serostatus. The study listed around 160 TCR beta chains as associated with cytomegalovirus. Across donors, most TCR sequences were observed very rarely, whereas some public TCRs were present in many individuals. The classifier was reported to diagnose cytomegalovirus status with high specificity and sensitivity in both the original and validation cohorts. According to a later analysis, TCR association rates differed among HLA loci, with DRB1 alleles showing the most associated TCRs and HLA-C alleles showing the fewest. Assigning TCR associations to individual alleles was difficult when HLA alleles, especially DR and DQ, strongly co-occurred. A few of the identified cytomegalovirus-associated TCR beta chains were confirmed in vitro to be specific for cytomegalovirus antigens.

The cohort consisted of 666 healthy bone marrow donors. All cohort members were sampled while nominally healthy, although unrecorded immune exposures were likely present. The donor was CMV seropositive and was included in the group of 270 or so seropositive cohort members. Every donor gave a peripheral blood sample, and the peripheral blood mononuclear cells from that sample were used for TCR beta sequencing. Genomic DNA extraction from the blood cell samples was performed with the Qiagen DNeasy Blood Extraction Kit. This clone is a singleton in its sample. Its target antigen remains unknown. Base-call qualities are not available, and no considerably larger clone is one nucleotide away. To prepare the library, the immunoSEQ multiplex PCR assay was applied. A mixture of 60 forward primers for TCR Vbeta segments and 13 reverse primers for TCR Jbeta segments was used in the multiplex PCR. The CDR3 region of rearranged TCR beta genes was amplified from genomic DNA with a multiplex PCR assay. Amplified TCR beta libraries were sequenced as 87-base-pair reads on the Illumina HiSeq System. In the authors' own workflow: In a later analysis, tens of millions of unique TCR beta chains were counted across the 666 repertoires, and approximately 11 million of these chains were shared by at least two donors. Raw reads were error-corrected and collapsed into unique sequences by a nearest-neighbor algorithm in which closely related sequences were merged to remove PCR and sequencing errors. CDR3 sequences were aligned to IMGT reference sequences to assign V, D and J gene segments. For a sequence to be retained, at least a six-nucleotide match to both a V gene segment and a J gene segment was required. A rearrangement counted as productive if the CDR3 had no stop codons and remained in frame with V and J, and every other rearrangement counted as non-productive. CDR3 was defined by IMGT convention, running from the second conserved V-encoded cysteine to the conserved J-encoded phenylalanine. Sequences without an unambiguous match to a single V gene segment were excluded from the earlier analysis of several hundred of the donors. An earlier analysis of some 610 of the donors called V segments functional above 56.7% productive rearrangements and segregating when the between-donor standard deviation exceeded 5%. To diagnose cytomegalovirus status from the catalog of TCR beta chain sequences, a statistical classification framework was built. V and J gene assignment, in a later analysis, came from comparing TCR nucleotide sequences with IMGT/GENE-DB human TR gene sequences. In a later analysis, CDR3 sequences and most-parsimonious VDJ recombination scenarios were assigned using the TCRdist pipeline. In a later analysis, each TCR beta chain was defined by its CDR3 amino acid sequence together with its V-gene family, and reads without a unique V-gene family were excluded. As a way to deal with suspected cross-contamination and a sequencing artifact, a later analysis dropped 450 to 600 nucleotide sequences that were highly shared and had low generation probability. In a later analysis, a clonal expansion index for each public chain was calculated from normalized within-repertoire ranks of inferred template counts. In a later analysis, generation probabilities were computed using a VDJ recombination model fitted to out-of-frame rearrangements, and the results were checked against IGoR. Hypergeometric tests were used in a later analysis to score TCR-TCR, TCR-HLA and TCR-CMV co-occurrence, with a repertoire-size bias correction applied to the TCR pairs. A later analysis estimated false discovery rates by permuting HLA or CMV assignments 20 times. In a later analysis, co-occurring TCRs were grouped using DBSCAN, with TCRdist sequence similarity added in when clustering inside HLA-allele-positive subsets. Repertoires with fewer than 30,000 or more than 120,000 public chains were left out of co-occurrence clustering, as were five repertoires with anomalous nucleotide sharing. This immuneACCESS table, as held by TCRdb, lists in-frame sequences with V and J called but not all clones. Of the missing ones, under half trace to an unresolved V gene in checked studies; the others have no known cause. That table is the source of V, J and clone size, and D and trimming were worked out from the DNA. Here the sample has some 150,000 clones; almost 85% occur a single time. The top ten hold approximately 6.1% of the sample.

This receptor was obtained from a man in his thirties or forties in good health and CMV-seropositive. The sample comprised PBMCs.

The CDR3 protein: CASSGTGPIGTGDYEQYF. The base sequence is TGTGCCAGCAGTGGGACAGGTCCTATTGGGACTGGGGACTACGAGCAGTACTTC. The V and J segments used are TRBV5-6 and TRBJ2-7; 8 bases in the middle match TRBD1. Via the germline V gene, CDR1 is SGHDT and CDR2 YYEEEE. There are 18 amino acids in the CDR3, from cysteine to phenylalanine inclusive. Only the CDR3 portion is preserved as DNA: 54 bases, with reading frame beginning at the first base. V is trimmed back by 5 bases and J by 3 bases, and the junction contains 19 bases that no gene match accounts for. The CDR3, completed at both ends by the reference TRBV5-6 and TRBJ2-7 genes, gives the full variable domain DAGVTQSPTHLIKTRGQQVTLRCSPKSGHDTVSWYQQALGQGPQFIFQYYEEEERQRGNFPDRFSGHQFPNYSSELNVNALLLGDSALYLCASSGTGPIGTGDYEQYFGPGTRLTVT.